This entry features one T cell receptor beta chain sequence. Its antigen is as yet unknown. V lost 0 bases to trimming and J lost 4 bases, with 15 bases between them. The length of the CDR3 is 16 residues. CDR1 and CDR2 from the germline V gene are MNHEY and SVGAGI. This entry is derived from a study of radiation and T cells in renal cell carcinoma. Study outcomes and limitations: Top tumor clonotypes rose in blood 2 weeks post-radiation, then contracted.

The method was immunoSEQ multiplex PCR; TCRdb's version includes in-frame clones alone and lacks a portion of them. In the table there are tens of thousands of clones, roughly 80% of which are singletons. Specified time point: blood 2 weeks post-SBRT. This sample's treatment: 15 Gy SBRT to primary tumor, nephrectomy 4 weeks later. After SBRT, blood was collected at 2 and 4 weeks, plus baseline. The specimen comprised blood, sampled from a patient whose treatment included radiotherapy and nephrectomy. This TCR derives from a man in his sixties with renal cell carcinoma. The rearrangement joins TRBV6-5 to TRBJ2-5; TRBD2 is a possible D gene (6 bases). The CDR3 loop is CASSYSFSGGTETQYF. The CDR3 bases are TGTGCCAGCAGTTACTCCTTTTCGGGCGGGACAGAGACCCAGTACTTC.